A selection of T cell receptor beta chains follows, all from one sample in a study of response to subunit inactivated influenza vaccine. TCRdb reprocessed the RT-PCR reads via MiXCR and lists one record per CDR3 protein. Among about 780,000 distinct CDR3 sequences listed, 18% were seen once. The specimen was PBMCs from blood, collected 5 days after vaccination. These receptors all stem from a man aged 45 to 65 who received an inactivated influenza vaccine. CDR3s leave out the opening cysteine and the closing phenylalanine or tryptophan.

>TRBV20-1|TRBJ1-5
SVARHPNLKNQPQH
>TRBV7-2|TRBJ2-5
ASSFKPGETQY
>TRBV20-1|TRBJ2-3
SATYRAGFSTDTQY
>TRBV29-1|TRBJ2-2
SVVFWSGELF
>TRBV29-1|TRBJ1-2
SVLGGHGYGYT
>TRBV29-1|TRBJ1-1
SAGGVEAF
>TRBV6-5|TRBJ1-1
ASTGHTEAF
>TRBV6-5|TRBJ2-1
ASSYSRDNPGIYNEQF
>TRBV30|TRBJ2-4
AWSVEVAKNIQY
>TRBV20-1|TRBJ2-3
SARERPPPDTQY
>TRBV20-1|TRBJ2-7
SATRDLYEQY
>TRBV7-2|TRBJ2-5
ASSLFSTREETQY
>TRBV10-2|TRBJ2-1
ASSESLGGPYNEQF
>TRBV6-1|TRBJ2-1
ASRGDLFEQF
>TRBV6-1|TRBJ1-2
ASTLRAVVESYGYT
>TRBV3-1|TRBJ2-2
ASSQVSSGELF
>TRBV6-6|TRBJ1-1
ASTSYRGTF
>TRBV7-2|TRBJ2-3
ASSKQTGGFFADTQY
>TRBV28|TRBJ1-5
ASSLNEVRNQPQH
>TRBV12-3/TRBV12-4|TRBJ1-1
ASRTGTGVLGTEAF
>TRBV5-1|TRBJ2-7
ASSLGAGRLSEQY
>TRBV4-3|TRBJ2-3
ASSQDWRTGGTDTQY
>TRBV5-1|TRBJ2-2
ASSLVDPTGELF
>TRBV20-1|TRBJ2-1
SAETSGFLLYNEQF
>TRBV12-3/TRBV12-4|TRBJ2-7
ASSLMSSYEQY
>TRBV7-3|TRBJ2-7
ASSLLPGQGYEQY
>TRBV20-1|TRBJ1-2
SARESAYGYT
>TRBV12-3/TRBV12-4|TRBJ2-3
ASSLSGGGDTQY
>TRBV18|TRBJ2-5
ASSHQETQY
>TRBV7-9|TRBJ1-6
ASSNGQPNSPLH
>TRBV12-3/TRBV12-4|TRBJ1-2
ASSLASDRIYGYT
>TRBV29-1|TRBJ2-7
SVVGGLPSSYEQY
>TRBV20-1|TRBJ2-7
SARDLLAEQY
>TRBV30|TRBJ1-4
AWSAGLGDEKLF
>TRBV5-1|TRBJ2-5
ASSWRLGTQETQY
>TRBV20-1|TRBJ2-7
SARRDNSYEQY
>TRBV20-1|TRBJ2-7
SAEGRGTAYEQY
>TRBV6-2/TRBV6-3|TRBJ2-6
ASSPPGAVSSGANVLT
>TRBV5-5|TRBJ2-7
ASSSGWGTGAYEQY
>TRBV14|TRBJ2-5
ASSQGWNVETQY
>TRBV29-1|TRBJ1-2
SVRTGGGGSPIYGYT